This T cell receptor beta chain derives from a study of T cell responses to AZD1222 COVID-19 vaccine. Libraries were prepared by immunoSEQ multiplex PCR; TCRdb keeps only in-frame clonotypes and omits some of them. The table lists 140,000 to 150,000 clones, around 86% of them singletons. The sequenced sample was peripheral blood, obtained on day 0 of MenACWY control vaccination. The receptor was derived from an adult in good health.

CDR3 region: CSVYGQGNTEAFF. In DNA form, the CDR3 reads TGCAGCGTCTACGGACAGGGGAACACTGAAGCTTTCTTT. The chain is built from TRBV29-1 and TRBJ1-1; 8 nucleotides match TRBD1. Germline lookup yields CDR1 SQVTM and CDR2 ANQGSEA. This CDR3 is built from 13 residues. V gave up 6 bases and J gave up 1 base; unmatched junction bases: 4.